This T cell receptor (beta chain) comes out of a study of T cells in Graves' hyperthyroidism and ophthalmopathy. Findings and caveats of the study: Prediction of ophthalmopathy progression came a median approximately 6.6 months pre-onset. Most thyroid-expanded clonotypes above 0.001 were also found in blood.

A remark on this clonotype: What it binds is unknown.

Amplification of TCR beta CDR3 regions used RNA as the template. RT-PCR in the first round (using the HTBI primer set) targeted the TCR CDR3. TCRdb re-called the multiplex PCR reads with MiXCR, one entry per CDR3 protein. The repertoire holds 300,000 to 400,000 distinct CDR3 sequences, with around a fifth as singletons. Participants, patients aged 18 to 65, had newly diagnosed hyperthyroidism with a duration under 2 months. Uncontrolled infection, other autoimmune disease, pregnancy or lactation disqualified patients from enrolment. The V gene's germline CDR1 is MNHNS and CDR2 SASEGT. V lost 5 bases and J 15 bases, leaving 20 bases between the germline ends. There are 13 residues in the CDR3.

The TCR comes from a woman aged 45-65 years with Graves' hyperthyroidism. The V gene is TRBV6-1, the J gene TRBJ2-1; D is possibly TRBD2 (7 bases). The sample taken for sequencing was blood. The CDR3 DNA follows: TGTGCCAGCAGTCCCCGAGGGGGGGGGACGGGGTTCTTC. Residues: CASSPRGGGTGFF.